Presented here are 8 T cell receptor beta chains from one specimen sequenced in a study of T cell repertoires in cytomegalovirus infection. One entry per CDR3 protein results from TCRdb running MiXCR on the reads. The sample comprises 560,000 or so distinct CDR3 sequences, 16% of which are singletons, and roughly a quarter rests with the top ten. Sequenced: CD8+ T cells from PBMCs. The source of these receptors is a human donor in good health (CMV status not recorded). Some clones in this sample may be carry-over from other donors' samples.

This chain connects TRBV28 to TRBJ2-7, with 11 nucleotides matching TRBD2. The CDR3 is 17 residues long. Looked up from germline, CDR1 is MDHEN and CDR2 is SYDVKM. The J segment lost 0 bases and the V segment lost 7 bases, leaving 11 bases of the junction unmatched. The CDR3 here is CASTPGLAELRSYEQYF. The CDR3 DNA reads TGTGCCAGCACTCCGGGACTAGCGGAACTCCGCTCCTACGAGCAGTACTTC.

This clonotype occurred many times. The rearrangement uses TRBV11-2 and TRBJ1-1; D gene ambiguous. The germline V and J ends were trimmed by 1 base and 1 base, with 10 bases remaining between them. Germline CDR1 is SGHAT and CDR2 is FQNNGV. The CDR3 consists of 15 residues. CDR3 region: CASSLVYGKNTEAFF. In nucleotides, the CDR3 is TGTGCCAGCAGCTTAGTATATGGGAAGAACACTGAAGCTTTCTTT.

This clonotype was counted ten times or more. The J gene is TRBJ1-1, the V gene TRBV27; a weak D match, TRBD1 (5 bases). Per germline, CDR1 MNHEY and CDR2 SMNVEV (reference sequence). The CDR3 is 16 amino acids. With 0 bases removed from V and 1 base from J, the gap between germline ends came to 12 bases. The CDR3, as DNA: TGTGCCAGCAGTTTATCACGCGGACACTCGAACACTGAAGCTTTCTTT. It specifies CASSLSRGHSNTEAFF.

This clonotype appeared a few times. The chain links TRBV24-1 to TRBJ1-1, with a possible D match to TRBD1 (6 bases). V shed 7 bases and J shed 1 base, with 9 bases lying between them. CDR1 and CDR2 (germline): KGHDR, SFDVKD. This CDR3 spans 13 amino acids. The CDR3 loop is CATRAGQNTEAFF. The CDR3 DNA follows: TGTGCCACCAGGGCGGGACAGAACACTGAAGCTTTCTTT.

V usage is TRBV12-3 or TRBV12-4 and J usage is TRBJ2-1; no definite D call. This CDR3 is built from 15 residues. With 1 base removed from V and 1 base from J, the gap between germline ends came to 8 bases. CDR3 nucleotides: TGTGCCAGCAGTTTAGGCTGGCAGTCCTACAATGAGCAGTTCTTC. This gives the protein CASSLGWQSYNEQFF.

This clonotype was seen many times. J is TRBJ1-4 and V is TRBV7-9; 9 bases line up with TRBD1. The V gene's germline CDR1 is SEHNR and CDR2 FQNEAQ (reference sequence). CDR3 size: 15 residues. V lost 3 bases, J lost 7 bases, and 6 bases stayed unmatched. DNA for the CDR3: TGTGCCAGCAGCTTCGGACAGGGGTTGGGTGAAAAACTGTTTTTT. Residues: CASSFGQGLGEKLFF.

The rearrangement uses TRBV2 and TRBJ2-3; D possibly corresponds to TRBD2 (12 bases). The CDR3 spans 17 residues. Germline CDR1 SNHLY, CDR2 FYNNEI. V was cut by 10 bases and J by 3 bases, with 26 bases left in between. The CDR3 DNA reads as TGTGCCATTTCGGACAGGGGGCTAGCGGGGGGGACAGATACGCAGTATTTT. This codes for CAISDRGLAGGTDTQYF.

The chain carries TRBV9 and TRBJ2-1; D is possibly TRBD1 (5 bases). V was pared by 4 bases and J by 7 bases, with 21 bases between. Germline loops: CDR1 SGDLS, CDR2 YYNGEE. CDR3 length: 16 residues. The CDR3: CASSHPQDTLSNEQFF. The CDR3 nucleotides are TGTGCCAGCAGCCACCCCCAGGACACCCTTTCGAATGAGCAGTTCTTC. The full variable domain, with the rest looked up from reference TRBV9 and TRBJ2-1, is DSGVTQTPKHLITATGQRVTLRCSPRSGDLSVYWYQQSLDQGLQFLIQYYNGEERAKGNILERFSAQQFPDLHSELNLSSLELGDSALYFCASSHPQDTLSNEQFFGPGTRLTVL.